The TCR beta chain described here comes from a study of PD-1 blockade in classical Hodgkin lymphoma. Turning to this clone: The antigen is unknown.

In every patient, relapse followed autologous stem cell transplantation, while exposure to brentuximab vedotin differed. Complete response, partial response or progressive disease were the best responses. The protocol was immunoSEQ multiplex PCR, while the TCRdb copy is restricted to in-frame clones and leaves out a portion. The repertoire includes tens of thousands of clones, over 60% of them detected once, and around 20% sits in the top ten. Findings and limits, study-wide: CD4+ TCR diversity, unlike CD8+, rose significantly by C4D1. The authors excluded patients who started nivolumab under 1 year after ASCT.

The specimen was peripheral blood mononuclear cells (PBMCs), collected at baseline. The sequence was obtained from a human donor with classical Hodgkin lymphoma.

The CDR3 DNA is TGTGCCAGCAGTTCCCTTGGGACTCTGAGCACAGATACGCAGTATTTT. Amino acids: CASSSLGTLSTDTQYF. The V gene is TRBV6-5, the J gene TRBJ2-3; tentatively, D is TRBD2 (6 bases). The CDR3 runs to 16 residues. Germline CDR1 is MNHEY and CDR2 is SVGAGI. Trimming shortened V by 4 bases and J by 0 bases, and 14 bases separated the two germline ends.